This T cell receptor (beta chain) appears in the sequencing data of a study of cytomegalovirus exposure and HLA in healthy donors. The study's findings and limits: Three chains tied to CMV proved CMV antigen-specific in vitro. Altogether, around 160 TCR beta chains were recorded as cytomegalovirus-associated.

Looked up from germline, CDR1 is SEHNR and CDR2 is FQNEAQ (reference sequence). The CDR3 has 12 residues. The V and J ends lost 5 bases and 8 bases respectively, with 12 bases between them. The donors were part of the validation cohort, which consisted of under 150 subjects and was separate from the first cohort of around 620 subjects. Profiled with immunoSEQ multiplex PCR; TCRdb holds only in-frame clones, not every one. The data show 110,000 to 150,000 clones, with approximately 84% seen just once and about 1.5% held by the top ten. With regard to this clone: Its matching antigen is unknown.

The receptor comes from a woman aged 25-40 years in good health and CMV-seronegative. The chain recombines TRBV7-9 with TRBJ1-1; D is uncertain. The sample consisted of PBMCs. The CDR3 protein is CASSQTGNEAFF. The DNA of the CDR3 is TGTGCCAGCAGCCAGACCGGGAACGAAGCTTTCTTT.